The next 20 T cell receptor beta chains were all read from a single sample in a study of blood T cell repertoires in COVID-19. TCRdb keeps only in-frame clones here, not all; method: immunoSEQ multiplex PCR. This table holds 150,000 to 170,000 clones, 70% to 90% found once. Sequencing used peripheral blood. The receptors come from a woman aged 60 to 75 with COVID-19, enrolled during active disease.

This rearrangement joins TRBV5-1 to TRBJ2-7, with TRBD1 matching 7 bases. The CDR3 length is 15 residues. Trimming cost V 4 bases and J 2 bases; bases outside gene matches: 9. Germline values: CDR1 SGHRS, CDR2 YFSETQ. Written as DNA, the CDR3 is TGCGCCAGCAGCCGATCCGGGACAGCCACCTACGAGCAGTACTTC. Its translation: CASSRSGTATYEQYF.

The chain links TRBV21-1 to TRBJ2-2; the table's D call TRBD1 went unverified against the DNA. TRBV21-1 is assigned pseudogene status. CDR3 length: 15 amino acids. In DNA form, the CDR3 reads TGTGCCAGTACCCCCAGGGGAGCGACCACCGGGGAGCTGTTTTTT. It translates to CASTPRGATTGELFF.

This clone was observed a single time. The chain carries TRBV11-2 and TRBJ2-5, with TRBD1 as a possible D gene (6 bases). Trimming removed 6 bases from V and 4 bases from J, with 15 bases in between. The CDR3 is 14 amino acids. Germline lookup yields CDR1 SGHAT and CDR2 FQNNGV. CDR3 DNA sequence: TGTGCCAGCAGTATCACAGGGCAGCGAGAGACCCAGTACTTC. Encoded protein: CASSITGQRETQYF.

This clone has a single count. The chain is built from TRBV12-3 or TRBV12-4 and TRBJ1-1; 10 bases are a match to TRBD1. The CDR3 has 13 residues. Losses at the gene ends were 8 bases for V and 7 bases for J; bases not matched to a gene: 7. CDR3 sequence: CASGGQGLDEAFF. DNA for the CDR3: TGTGCCAGCGGGGGACAGGGGTTAGATGAAGCTTTCTTT.

The chain recombines TRBV18 with TRBJ1-5, with D maybe TRBD1 (5 bases). V was pared by 6 bases and J by 4 bases, with 7 bases between. This CDR3 spans 12 amino acids. Germline loops: CDR1 KGHSH, CDR2 LQKENI. CDR3 nucleotide sequence: TGTGCCAGCTCGACAGCTAATCAGCCCCAGCATTTT. It encodes CASSTANQPQHF.

V gene TRBV11-1 combines with J gene TRBJ2-3; TRBD1 matches at 7 bases. CDR1 is SGHAT and CDR2 is FQDESV in the germline V gene (reference sequence). V shed 7 bases, J shed 0 bases, and the junction held 7 bases outside the gene matches. The CDR3 covers 15 residues. CDR3 sequence reads: CASTRQGPSTDTQYF. In DNA, the CDR3 is TGTGCCAGCACCCGACAGGGTCCTAGCACAGATACGCAGTATTTT.

Only one count was recorded for this clone. The chain couples TRBV7-2 to TRBJ2-3; D not resolved. V lost 1 base to trimming and J lost 2 bases, with 7 bases between them. This CDR3 is built from 14 residues. The germline V gene encodes CDR1 SGHTA and CDR2 FQGNSA. The CDR3 spells CASSLGGFTDTQYF. In DNA form, the CDR3 reads TGTGCCAGCAGCTTAGGAGGCTTCACAGATACGCAGTATTTT.

CDR3 coding DNA: TGTGCCTCCCAGATGGACAGATATAATGAAAAACTGTTTTTT. This gives the protein CASQMDRYNEKLFF. The chain uses TRBV2 and TRBJ1-4, with D perhaps TRBD1 (6 bases). V was pared by 11 bases and J by 4 bases, with 17 bases between. Germline V gives CDR1 SNHLY, CDR2 FYNNEI. CDR3 length: 14 amino acids.

The sample holds one count of this clone. The rearrangement links TRBV27 to TRBJ2-3, with D uncertain. The germline gives CDR1 MNHEY, CDR2 SMNVEV (reference sequence). V shed 4 bases and J shed 2 bases, with 10 bases lying between them. This CDR3 has 14 amino acids. CDR3 loop: CASSSPGSTDTQYF. CDR3 bases: TGTGCCAGCAGTTCTCCGGGTTCCACAGATACGCAGTATTTT.

The chain uses TRBV19 and TRBJ1-2; D is ambiguous. This CDR3 contains 15 residues. V was trimmed by 0 bases and J by 3 bases, leaving 11 bases between them. Germline V gene lookup returns CDR1 LNHDA and CDR2 SQIVND (reference sequence). This CDR3 reads CASSIDRRQDYGYTF. The CDR3 nucleotides are TGTGCCAGTAGTATAGACCGCAGGCAGGACTATGGCTACACCTTC. Full variable domain (missing parts from reference TRBV19 and TRBJ1-2): DGGITQSPKYLFRKEGQNVTLSCEQNLNHDAMYWYRQDPGQGLRLIYYSQIVNDFQKGDIAEGYSVSREKKESFPLTVTSAQKNPTAFYLCASSIDRRQDYGYTFGSGTRLTVV.

V gene TRBV9 combines with J gene TRBJ2-5, with 8 bases identical to TRBD2. CDR3 size: 17 residues. The germline gives CDR1 SGDLS, CDR2 YYNGEE. The junction had 12 bases not matched to a gene; V was cut back by 4 bases and J by 1 base. CDR3 nucleotides: TGTGCCAGCAGCCAAGGTGCAGGCGGGAGGTCCCAAGAGACCCAGTACTTC. Translating it yields CASSQGAGGRSQETQYF. Based on the CDR3 plus reference TRBV9 and TRBJ2-5, the full variable domain is DSGVTQTPKHLITATGQRVTLRCSPRSGDLSVYWYQQSLDQGLQFLIQYYNGEERAKGNILERFSAQQFPDLHSELNLSSLELGDSALYFCASSQGAGGRSQETQYFGPGTRLLVL.

V usage is TRBV18 and J usage is TRBJ1-1; no reliable D call. This CDR3 is 13 amino acids long. Trimming removed 5 bases from V and 2 bases from J, with 9 bases in between. CDR1 KGHSH and CDR2 LQKENI come from the germline V gene. CDR3 amino acids: CASSSDLNTEAFF. Here the CDR3 DNA reads TGTGCCAGCTCATCAGATTTAAACACTGAAGCTTTCTTT.

This chain connects TRBV5-1 to TRBJ1-1; TRBD1 matches at 9 bases. The CDR3 extends over 16 amino acids. Germline trimming cut 4 bases from V and 5 bases from J; bases unmatched to any gene: 12. CDR1 is SGHRS and CDR2 is YFSETQ in the germline V gene. DNA for the CDR3: TGCGCCAGCAGCAGAGAACAGGGGGCCTGGGGTACTGAAGCTTTCTTT. It codes for CASSREQGAWGTEAFF.

The gene calls are TRBV14 and TRBJ1-3, with D unclear. The germline V gene encodes CDR1 SGHDN and CDR2 FVKESK. The CDR3 is made up of 16 amino acids. V lost 0 bases to trimming and J lost 4 bases, with 13 bases between them. CDR3 amino acids: CASSQEWRRGGNTIYF. CDR3 DNA sequence: TGTGCCAGCAGCCAAGAGTGGCGGCGGGGAGGAAACACCATATATTTT.

This clone was seen a handful of times. V and J are TRBV5-6 and TRBJ1-1; 10 bases are shared with TRBD1. Germline V gene lookup returns CDR1 SGHDT and CDR2 YYEEEE. The CDR3 is 16 residues long. The V and J ends lost 4 bases and 5 bases, in that order; junction bases with no gene match: 11. CDR3 nucleotide sequence: TGTGCCAGCAGCCCGATAGTGGGACAGGGGAGGACTGAAGCTTTCTTT. This gives the protein CASSPIVGQGRTEAFF.

This sequence joins TRBV2 and TRBJ1-4; D unclear. Looked up from germline, CDR1 is SNHLY and CDR2 is FYNNEI. The CDR3 spans 16 residues. Trimming pared 7 bases from V and 3 bases from J, leaving 18 bases between. The CDR3 DNA reads TGTGCCAGCACGCCTGGCGGCAGATCCTCTAATGAAAAACTGTTTTTT. Its protein product is CASTPGGRSSNEKLFF.

The chain employs TRBV3-1 (or the pseudogene TRBV3-2) and TRBJ1-5, with TRBD1 as a possible D gene (5 bases). Between the trimmed V and J ends, which lost 4 bases and 0 bases, there was a span of 10 bases. The CDR3 totals 15 residues. Germline loops: CDR1 LGHDT, CDR2 YNNKEL (reference sequence). The CDR3: CASSPGHNSNQPQHF. The CDR3 nucleotides read TGTGCCAGCAGCCCAGGACACAATAGCAATCAGCCCCAGCATTTT.

A single count supports this clone. The chain links TRBV5-1 to TRBJ1-1; TRBD1 is a possible D gene (6 bases). V was cut by 2 bases and J by 1 base, with 9 bases left in between. This CDR3 has 14 amino acids. Per germline, CDR1 SGHRS and CDR2 YFSETQ. The DNA for the CDR3 is TGCGCCAGCAGCTTAGCAGGGGCGAACACTGAAGCTTTCTTT. Its translation: CASSLAGANTEAFF.

The genes are TRBV5-1 and TRBJ2-7, with TRBD2 matching 10 bases. Per germline, CDR1 SGHRS and CDR2 YFSETQ. The CDR3 is 15 amino acids. The J segment lost 6 bases and the V segment lost 4 bases, leaving 10 bases of the junction unmatched. The CDR3 DNA reads as TGCGCCAGCAGCAAAGAAGCGGGAGGGCCCGGCGAGCAGTACTTC. Protein product: CASSKEAGGPGEQYF. Variable domain in full (rest from reference TRBV5-1 and TRBJ2-7): KAGVTQTPRYLIKTRGQQVTLSCSPISGHRSVSWYQQTPGQGLQFLFEYFSETQRNKGNFPGRFSGRQFSNSRSEMNVSTLELGDSALYLCASSKEAGGPGEQYFGPGTRLTVT.

The chain is built from TRBV7-8 and TRBJ2-3; TRBD2 agrees at 8 bases. The CDR3 has 16 amino acids. The trim removed 6 bases at V and 2 bases at J, leaving 10 bases unmatched. CDR1 SGHVS and CDR2 FQNEAQ come from the germline V gene. The CDR3 nucleotides read TGTGCCAGCAGTCCCGAGGGCGGGAGGTCCACAGATACGCAGTATTTT. Translating gives CASSPEGGRSTDTQYF.